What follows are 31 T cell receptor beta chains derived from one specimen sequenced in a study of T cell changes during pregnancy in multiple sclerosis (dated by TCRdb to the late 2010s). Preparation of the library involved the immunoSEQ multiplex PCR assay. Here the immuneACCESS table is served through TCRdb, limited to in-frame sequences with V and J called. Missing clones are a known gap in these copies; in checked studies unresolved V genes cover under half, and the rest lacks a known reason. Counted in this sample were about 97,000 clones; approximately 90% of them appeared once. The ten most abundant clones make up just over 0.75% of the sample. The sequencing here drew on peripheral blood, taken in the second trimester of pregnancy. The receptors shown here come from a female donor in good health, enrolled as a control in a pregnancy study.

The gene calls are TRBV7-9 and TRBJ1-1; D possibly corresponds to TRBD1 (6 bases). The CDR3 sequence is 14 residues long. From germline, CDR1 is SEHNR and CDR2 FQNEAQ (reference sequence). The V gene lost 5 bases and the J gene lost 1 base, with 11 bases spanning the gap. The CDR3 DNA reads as TGTGCCAGCAGCCCACAGGGAACGAACACTGAAGCTTTCTTT. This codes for CASSPQGTNTEAFF. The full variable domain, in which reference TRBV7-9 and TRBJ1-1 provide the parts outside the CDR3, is DTGVSQNPRHKITKRGQNVTFRCDPISEHNRLYWYRQTLGQGPEFLTYFQNEAQLEKSRLLSDRFSAERPKGSFSTLEIQRTEQGDSAMYLCASSPQGTNTEAFFGQGTRLTVV.

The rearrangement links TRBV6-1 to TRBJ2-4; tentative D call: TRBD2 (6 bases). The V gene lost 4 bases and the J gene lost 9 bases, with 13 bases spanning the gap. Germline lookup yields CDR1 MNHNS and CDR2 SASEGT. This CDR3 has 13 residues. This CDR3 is CASSVGGEGIQYF. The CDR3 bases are TGTGCCAGCAGTGTAGGAGGGGAAGGCATTCAGTACTTC.

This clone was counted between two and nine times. In DNA form, the CDR3 reads TGTGCCAGCAGCTGGCAAGGACAGGCCGTACCGGCTGAAGCTTTCTTT. It codes for CASSWQGQAVPAEAFF. The chain recombines TRBV5-6 with TRBJ1-1; 7 bases fit TRBD1. Germline V gene sequence: CDR1 SGHDT, CDR2 YYEEEE. Germline trimming cut 3 bases from V and 6 bases from J; bases unmatched to any gene: 14. The CDR3 totals 16 residues.

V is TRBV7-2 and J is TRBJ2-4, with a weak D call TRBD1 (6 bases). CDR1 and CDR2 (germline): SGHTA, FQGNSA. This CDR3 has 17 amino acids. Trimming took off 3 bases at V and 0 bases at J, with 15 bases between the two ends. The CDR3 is CASSLDTGQIAKNIQYF. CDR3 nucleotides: TGTGCCAGCAGCTTGGACACTGGACAGATAGCCAAAAACATTCAGTACTTC.

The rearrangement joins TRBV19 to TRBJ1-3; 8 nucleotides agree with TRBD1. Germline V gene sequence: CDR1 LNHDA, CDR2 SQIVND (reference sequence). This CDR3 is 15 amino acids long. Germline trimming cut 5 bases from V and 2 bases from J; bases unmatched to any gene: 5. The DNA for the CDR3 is TGTGCCAGTAGTTGGACAGGGAGACCTGGAAACACCATATATTTT. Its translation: CASSWTGRPGNTIYF.

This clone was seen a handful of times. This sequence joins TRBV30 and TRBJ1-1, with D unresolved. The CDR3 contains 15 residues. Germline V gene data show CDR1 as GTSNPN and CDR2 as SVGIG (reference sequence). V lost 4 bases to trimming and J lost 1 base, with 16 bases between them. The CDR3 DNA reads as TGTGCCTGGAATCGGGGTAGGTTGAGGAACACTGAAGCTTTCTTT. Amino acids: CAWNRGRLRNTEAFF.

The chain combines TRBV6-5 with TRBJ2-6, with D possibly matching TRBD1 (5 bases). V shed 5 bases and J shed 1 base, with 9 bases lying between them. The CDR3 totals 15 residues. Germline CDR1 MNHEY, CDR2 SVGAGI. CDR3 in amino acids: CASSSPGSGANVLTF. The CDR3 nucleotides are TGTGCCAGCAGTAGTCCAGGGTCTGGGGCCAACGTCCTGACTTTC.

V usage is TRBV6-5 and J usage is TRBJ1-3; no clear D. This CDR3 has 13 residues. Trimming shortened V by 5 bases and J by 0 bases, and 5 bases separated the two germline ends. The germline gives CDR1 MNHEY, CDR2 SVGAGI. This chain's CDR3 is CASSLLSGNTIYF. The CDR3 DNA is TGTGCCAGCAGTCTACTCTCTGGAAACACCATATATTTT.

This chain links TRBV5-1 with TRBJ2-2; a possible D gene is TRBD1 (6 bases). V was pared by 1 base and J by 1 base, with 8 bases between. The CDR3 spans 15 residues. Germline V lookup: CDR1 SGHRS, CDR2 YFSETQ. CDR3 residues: CASSLLTGNTGELFF. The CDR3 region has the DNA TGCGCCAGCAGCTTGTTGACAGGGAACACCGGGGAGCTGTTTTTT. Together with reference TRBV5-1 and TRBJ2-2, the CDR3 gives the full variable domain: KAGVTQTPRYLIKTRGQQVTLSCSPISGHRSVSWYQQTPGQGLQFLFEYFSETQRNKGNFPGRFSGRQFSNSRSEMNVSTLELGDSALYLCASSLLTGNTGELFFGEGSRLTVL.

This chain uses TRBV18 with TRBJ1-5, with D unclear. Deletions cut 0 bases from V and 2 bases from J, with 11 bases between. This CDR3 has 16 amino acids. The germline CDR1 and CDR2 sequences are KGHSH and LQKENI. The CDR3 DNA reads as TGTGCCAGCTCACCACCCATATCCCGGGGCAATCAGCCCCAGCATTTT. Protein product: CASSPPISRGNQPQHF.

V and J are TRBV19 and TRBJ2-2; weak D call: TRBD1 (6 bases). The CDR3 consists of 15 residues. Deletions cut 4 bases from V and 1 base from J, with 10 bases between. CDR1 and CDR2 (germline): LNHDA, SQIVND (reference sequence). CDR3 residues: CASSRVTGNTGELFF. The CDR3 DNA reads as TGTGCCAGTAGTAGGGTGACAGGGAACACCGGGGAGCTGTTTTTT.

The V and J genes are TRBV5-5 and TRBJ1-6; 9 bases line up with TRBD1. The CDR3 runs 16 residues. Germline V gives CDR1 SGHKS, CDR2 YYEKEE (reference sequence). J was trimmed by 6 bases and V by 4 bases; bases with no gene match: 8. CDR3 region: CASSIGWDRANSPLHF. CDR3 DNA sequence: TGTGCCAGCAGCATTGGGTGGGACAGGGCTAATTCACCCCTCCACTTT.

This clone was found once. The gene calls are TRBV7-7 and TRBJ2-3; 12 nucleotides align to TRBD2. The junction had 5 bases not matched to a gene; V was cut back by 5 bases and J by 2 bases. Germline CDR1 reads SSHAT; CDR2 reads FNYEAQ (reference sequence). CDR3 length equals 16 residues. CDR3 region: CASSPSGGGPTDTQYF. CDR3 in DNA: TGTGCCAGCAGCCCTAGCGGGGGGGGACCCACAGATACGCAGTATTTT.

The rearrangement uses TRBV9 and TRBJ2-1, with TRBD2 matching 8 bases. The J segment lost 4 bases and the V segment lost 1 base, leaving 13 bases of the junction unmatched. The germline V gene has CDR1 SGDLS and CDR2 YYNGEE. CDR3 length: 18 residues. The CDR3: CASSVNSLGTRGYNEQFF. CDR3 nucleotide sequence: TGTGCCAGCAGCGTAAACAGTCTAGGGACTAGAGGGTACAATGAGCAGTTCTTC.

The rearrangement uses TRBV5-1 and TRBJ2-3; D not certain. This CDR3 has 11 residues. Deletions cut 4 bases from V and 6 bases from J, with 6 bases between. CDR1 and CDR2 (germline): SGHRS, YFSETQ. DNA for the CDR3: TGCGCCAGCAGCAACCGGGATACGCAGTATTTT. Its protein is CASSNRDTQYF. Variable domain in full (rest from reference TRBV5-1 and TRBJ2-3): KAGVTQTPRYLIKTRGQQVTLSCSPISGHRSVSWYQQTPGQGLQFLFEYFSETQRNKGNFPGRFSGRQFSNSRSEMNVSTLELGDSALYLCASSNRDTQYFGPGTRLTVL.

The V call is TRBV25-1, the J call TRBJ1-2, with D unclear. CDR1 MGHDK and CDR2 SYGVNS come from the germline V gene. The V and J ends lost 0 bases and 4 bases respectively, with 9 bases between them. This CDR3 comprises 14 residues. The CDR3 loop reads CASSEYLYPYGYTF. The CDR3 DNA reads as TGTGCCAGCAGTGAATATTTGTATCCCTATGGCTACACCTTC.

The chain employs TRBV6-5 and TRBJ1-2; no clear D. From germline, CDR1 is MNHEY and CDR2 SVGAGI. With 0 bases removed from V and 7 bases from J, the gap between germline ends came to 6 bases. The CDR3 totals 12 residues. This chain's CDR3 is CASSYSSGGYTF. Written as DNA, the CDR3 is TGTGCCAGCAGTTACTCGAGCGGTGGCTACACCTTC.

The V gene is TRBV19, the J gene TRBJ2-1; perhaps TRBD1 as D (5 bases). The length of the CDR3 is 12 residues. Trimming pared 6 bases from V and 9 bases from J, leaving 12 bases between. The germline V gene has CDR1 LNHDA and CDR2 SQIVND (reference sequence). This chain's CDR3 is CASRGHRGEQFF. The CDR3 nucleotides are TGTGCCAGTAGGGGTCATAGGGGTGAGCAGTTCTTC.

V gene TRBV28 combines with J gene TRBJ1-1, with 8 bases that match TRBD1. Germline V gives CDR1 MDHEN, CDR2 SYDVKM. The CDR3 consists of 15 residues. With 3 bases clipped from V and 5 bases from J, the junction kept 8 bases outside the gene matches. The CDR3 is CASSLQGATGTEAFF. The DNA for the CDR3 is TGTGCCAGCAGTTTGCAGGGGGCGACTGGGACTGAAGCTTTCTTT.

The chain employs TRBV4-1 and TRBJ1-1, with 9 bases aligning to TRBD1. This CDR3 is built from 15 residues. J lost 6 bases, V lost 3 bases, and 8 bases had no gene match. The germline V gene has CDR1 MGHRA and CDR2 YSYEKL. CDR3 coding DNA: TGCGCCAGCAGCCATAATTTACAGGGGGCTTCTGAAGCTTTCTTT. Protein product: CASSHNLQGASEAFF.

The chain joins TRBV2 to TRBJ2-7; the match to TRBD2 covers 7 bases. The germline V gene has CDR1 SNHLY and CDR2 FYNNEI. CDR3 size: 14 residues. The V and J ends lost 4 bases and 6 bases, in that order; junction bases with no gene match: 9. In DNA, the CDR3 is TGTGCCAGCAGTGTAACAGGTTGGGAGGGCGAGCAGTACTTC. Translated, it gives CASSVTGWEGEQYF.

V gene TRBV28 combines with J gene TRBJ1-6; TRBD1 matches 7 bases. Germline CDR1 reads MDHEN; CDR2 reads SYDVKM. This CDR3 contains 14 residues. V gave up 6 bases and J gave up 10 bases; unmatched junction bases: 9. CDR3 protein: CASSPDRAASPLHF. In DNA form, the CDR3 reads TGTGCCAGCAGCCCAGACAGGGCGGCCTCACCCCTCCACTTT.

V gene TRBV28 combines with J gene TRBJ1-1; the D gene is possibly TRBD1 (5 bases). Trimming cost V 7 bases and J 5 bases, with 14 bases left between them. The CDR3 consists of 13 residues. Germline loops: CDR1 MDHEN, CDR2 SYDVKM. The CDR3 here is CASTDWGDTEAFF. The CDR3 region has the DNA TGTGCCAGCACCGATTGGGGGGATACTGAAGCTTTCTTT.

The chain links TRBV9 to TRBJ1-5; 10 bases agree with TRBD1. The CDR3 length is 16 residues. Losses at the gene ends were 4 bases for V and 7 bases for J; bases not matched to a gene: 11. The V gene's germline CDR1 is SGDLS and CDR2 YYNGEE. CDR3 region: CASSPRDRGQGQPQHF. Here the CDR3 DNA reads TGTGCCAGCAGCCCCCGGGACAGGGGACAAGGACAGCCCCAGCATTTT.

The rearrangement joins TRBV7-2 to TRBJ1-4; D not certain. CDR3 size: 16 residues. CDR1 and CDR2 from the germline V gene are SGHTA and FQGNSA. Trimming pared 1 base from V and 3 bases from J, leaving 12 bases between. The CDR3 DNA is TGTGCCAGCAGCTTAGAGCCAGGTAGAGCTAATGAAAAACTGTTTTTT. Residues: CASSLEPGRANEKLFF.

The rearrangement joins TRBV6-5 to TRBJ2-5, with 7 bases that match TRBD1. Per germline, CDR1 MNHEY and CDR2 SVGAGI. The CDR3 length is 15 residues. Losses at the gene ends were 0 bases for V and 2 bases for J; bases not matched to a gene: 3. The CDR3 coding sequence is TGTGCCAGCAGTTACTCGACAGGGCTTCAAGAGACCCAGTACTTC. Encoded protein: CASSYSTGLQETQYF.

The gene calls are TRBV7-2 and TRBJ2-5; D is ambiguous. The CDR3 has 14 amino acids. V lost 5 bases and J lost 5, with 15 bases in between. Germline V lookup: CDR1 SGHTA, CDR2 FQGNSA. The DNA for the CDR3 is TGTGCCAGCAGCCCCGATCCTCAGAAGGAGACCCAGTACTTC. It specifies CASSPDPQKETQYF.

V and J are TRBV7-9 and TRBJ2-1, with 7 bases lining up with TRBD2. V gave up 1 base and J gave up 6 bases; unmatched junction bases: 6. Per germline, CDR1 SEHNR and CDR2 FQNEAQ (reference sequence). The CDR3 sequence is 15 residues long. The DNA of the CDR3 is TGTGCCAGCAGCTTAGGTAGCGGGCAACTCAATGAGCAGTTCTTC. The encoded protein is CASSLGSGQLNEQFF.

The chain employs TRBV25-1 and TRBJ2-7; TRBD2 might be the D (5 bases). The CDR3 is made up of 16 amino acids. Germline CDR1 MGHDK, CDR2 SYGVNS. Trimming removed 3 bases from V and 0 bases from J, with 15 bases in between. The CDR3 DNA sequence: TGTGCCAGCAGTGACGAATCCCGGAGGAGCTCCTACGAGCAGTACTTC. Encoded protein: CASSDESRRSSYEQYF.

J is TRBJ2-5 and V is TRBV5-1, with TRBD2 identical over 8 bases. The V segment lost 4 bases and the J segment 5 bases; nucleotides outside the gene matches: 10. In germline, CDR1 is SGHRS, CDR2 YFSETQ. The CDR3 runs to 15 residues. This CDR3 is CASSSGTSFVETQYF. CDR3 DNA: TGCGCCAGCAGCAGCGGGACTAGTTTTGTTGAGACCCAGTACTTC.

This CDR3 reads CASSHPRQGTLRNQPQHF. The CDR3 DNA reads as TGTGCCAGTAGCCACCCCCGACAAGGCACTCTTCGCAATCAGCCCCAGCATTTT. The rearrangement joins TRBV19 to TRBJ1-5; unclear D gene. V was trimmed by 6 bases and J by 2 bases, leaving 23 bases between them. This CDR3 spans 18 amino acids. Germline loops: CDR1 LNHDA, CDR2 SQIVND (reference sequence).